The rows below give T cell receptor beta chains drawn from one sample of a study of PD-L1 blockade in urothelial cancer. Method: immunoSEQ multiplex PCR; TCRdb's copy keeps in-frame clones and lacks some. The sample gives 41,000 or so clones, over 75% of which show up once; roughly 18% is in the top ten. The sample consisted of PBMCs, taken around atezolizumab (anti-PD-L1) treatment. These receptors all come from a man aged 55 to 70 with urothelial cancer. CDR3s include the opening cysteine and the closing phenylalanine or tryptophan. The order of the fields is clone size, J gene, V gene, D gene, CDR3 protein, CDR3 DNA. The D gene is left open where the match is weak. Size values are once, few and many counts, or a class for expanded clones, and some rows have none.

size: once
J: TRBJ2-3
V: TRBV10-3
D: -
CDR3: CAISGPRQLTDTQYF
DNA: TGTGCCATCAGCGGACCCCGACAGTTAACAGATACGCAGTATTTT

size: -
J: TRBJ2-7
V: TRBV5-1
D: TRBD2
CDR3: CASSFSGGDYEQYF
DNA: TGCGCCAGCAGCTTTAGCGGGGGGGACTACGAGCAGTACTTC

size: -
J: TRBJ2-1
V: TRBV9
D: TRBD2
CDR3: CASSPYTETSGNNEQFF
DNA: TGTGCCAGCAGCCCCTATACTGAGACTAGCGGAAACAATGAGCAGTTCTTC

size: -
J: TRBJ2-5
V: TRBV5-4
D: TRBD1
CDR3: CASSRVPGQGPETQYF
DNA: TGTGCCAGCAGCCGAGTCCCGGGACAGGGGCCGGAGACCCAGTACTTC

size: -
J: TRBJ2-7
V: TRBV10-3
D: -
CDR3: CAISEVRGVGEQYF
DNA: TGTGCCATCAGTGAGGTTAGGGGTGTCGGCGAGCAGTACTTC

size: -
J: TRBJ1-1
V: TRBV4-1
D: -
CDR3: CASSQQVLSTEAFF
DNA: TGCGCCAGCAGCCAACAGGTTTTAAGCACTGAAGCTTTCTTT

size: -
J: TRBJ2-7
V: TRBV11-3
D: TRBD1
CDR3: CASSAGTEYEQYF
DNA: TGTGCCAGCAGCGCAGGGACAGAATACGAGCAGTACTTC

size: -
J: TRBJ2-7
V: TRBV9
D: TRBD2
CDR3: CASTLAEAQYF
DNA: TGTGCCAGCACCCTAGCGGAGGCCCAGTACTTC

size: -
J: TRBJ2-5
V: TRBV5-1
D: -
CDR3: CASSLATRPIRETQYF
DNA: TGCGCCAGCAGCTTAGCCACTAGGCCGATCCGGGAGACCCAGTACTTC

size: -
J: TRBJ2-3
V: TRBV9
D: TRBD1
CDR3: CASSVSSDRGGTDTQYF
DNA: TGTGCCAGCAGCGTATCTTCAGACAGGGGAGGCACAGATACGCAGTATTTT

size: few
J: TRBJ2-5
V: TRBV28
D: TRBD2
CDR3: CASSLDTGGSIGETQYF
DNA: TGTGCCAGCAGTCTCGATACGGGGGGTAGTATTGGAGAGACCCAGTACTTC

size: few
J: TRBJ1-1
V: TRBV6-6
D: TRBD1
CDR3: CASSDRAKEAFF
DNA: TGTGCCAGCAGCGACAGGGCAAAGGAAGCTTTCTTT

size: few
J: TRBJ2-7
V: TRBV13
D: TRBD1
CDR3: CASSRDRESREQYF
DNA: TGTGCCAGCAGCCGGGACAGGGAATCGCGGGAGCAGTACTTC

size: -
J: TRBJ2-7
V: TRBV5-4
D: TRBD2
CDR3: CASSDRTSGGGSEQYF
DNA: TGTGCCAGCAGCGATCGGACTAGCGGGGGGGGGAGCGAGCAGTACTTC

size: -
J: TRBJ1-2
V: TRBV30
D: -
CDR3: CAWRRLPGGQKGYTF
DNA: TGTGCCTGGAGGAGACTCCCCGGGGGGCAGAAGGGCTACACCTTC

size: -
J: TRBJ2-5
V: TRBV5-1
D: TRBD2
CDR3: CASSLEPSGGSETQYF
DNA: TGCGCCAGCAGCTTGGAACCTAGCGGGGGCTCTGAGACCCAGTACTTC

size: -
J: TRBJ2-3
V: TRBV28
D: -
CDR3: CASSFRDTSTDTQYF
DNA: TGTGCCAGCAGTTTCCGAGACACTAGCACAGATACGCAGTATTTT

size: -
J: TRBJ2-3
V: TRBV29-1
D: -
CDR3: CSVEGGPRTDTQYF
DNA: TGCAGCGTTGAAGGCGGTCCCCGCACAGATACGCAGTATTTT

size: -
J: TRBJ2-7
V: TRBV29-1
D: TRBD2
CDR3: CSVDLAGTYEQYF
DNA: TGCAGCGTTGACCTAGCGGGAACCTACGAGCAGTACTTC

size: once
J: TRBJ1-1
V: TRBV5-3
D: -
CDR3: CARSPAGMNTEAFF
DNA: TGTGCCAGAAGCCCGGCGGGAATGAACACTGAAGCTTTCTTT

size: -
J: TRBJ1-2
V: TRBV4-2
D: TRBD1
CDR3: CASSQDPTGLPYGYTF
DNA: TGTGCCAGCAGCCAAGATCCGACAGGGCTACCCTATGGCTACACCTTC

size: -
J: TRBJ2-3
V: TRBV5-1
D: TRBD1
CDR3: CASSITGGTDTQYF
DNA: TGCGCCAGCAGCATAACAGGGGGCACAGATACGCAGTATTTT

size: -
J: TRBJ2-5
V: TRBV5-4
D: TRBD2
CDR3: CASSWVAGEETQYF
DNA: TGTGCCAGCAGCTGGGTAGCGGGGGAGGAGACCCAGTACTTC

size: -
J: TRBJ1-1
V: TRBV5-1
D: TRBD1
CDR3: CASSKGQGDTEAFF
DNA: TGCGCCAGCAGCAAGGGACAGGGGGACACTGAAGCTTTCTTT

size: -
J: TRBJ2-7
V: TRBV2
D: -
CDR3: CASSEARGGLFEQYF
DNA: TGTGCCAGCAGTGAAGCGAGGGGTGGACTATTCGAGCAGTACTTC

size: -
J: TRBJ2-7
V: TRBV11-2
D: -
CDR3: CASSSISHPTTSAGEQYF
DNA: TGTGCCAGCAGCTCCATTAGCCACCCCACCACTTCGGCGGGCGAGCAGTACTTC